This T cell receptor (beta chain) came from a study of PD-1 blockade in classical Hodgkin lymphoma. Findings and limits, study-wide: Complete responders matched newly diagnosed patients in baseline diversity. TCR diversity rose significantly by C4D1 in CD4+ but not CD8+ cells. The drivers behind the repertoire differences, possibly disease activity or prior therapy, remain undefined.

Method: immunoSEQ multiplex PCR; TCRdb's copy keeps in-frame clones and lacks some. The sample contains 9,500 to 15,000 clones, around 80% of which appear only once. About this clone: Its antigen remains unknown.

V gave up 4 bases and J gave up 1 base, with 7 bases separating them. CDR3 length equals 12 residues. CDR1 and CDR2 from the germline V gene are GTSNPN and SVGIG (reference sequence). Each of the patients experienced relapse following autologous stem cell transplantation, and their brentuximab vedotin exposure differed. CD4+ T cells were purified from thawed PBMCs by magnetic negative selection. Classifying best responses yielded complete response, partial response or progressive disease. This specimen was CD4+ T cells from blood, taken at baseline. The TCR originated in a human donor with classical Hodgkin lymphoma. This sequence joins TRBV30 and TRBJ1-1; no definite D call. In DNA, the CDR3 is TGTGCCTGGATGATCAGGAACACTGAAGCTTTCTTT. Protein sequence: CAWMIRNTEAFF.